The 21 T cell receptor beta chains below all came from one sample that was sequenced in a study of T cell responses to AZD1222 COVID-19 vaccine. TCRdb's table, derived via immunoSEQ multiplex PCR, lists solely in-frame clones and lacks some. The sample includes 65,000 to 85,000 clones, about nine tenths of them seen just once. This specimen consisted of peripheral blood, obtained 28 days after the second dose of the MenACWY control vaccine. These receptors were taken from an adult who received the MenACWY meningococcal vaccine as a control.

The rearrangement links TRBV2 to TRBJ1-2, with D possibly TRBD1 on 6 matching bases. Germline lookup yields CDR1 SNHLY and CDR2 FYNNEI. The CDR3 runs to 13 residues. The V end was cut by 5 bases, the J end by 3 bases, with 10 bases between. DNA for the CDR3: TGTGCCAGCAGTCCAGGGGCTCACTATGGCTACACCTTC. This encodes CASSPGAHYGYTF.

This clone was detected a few times. This chain uses TRBV6-5 with TRBJ2-5, with 14 bases lining up with TRBD2. The germline V gene has CDR1 MNHEY and CDR2 SVGAGI. The CDR3 has 16 amino acids. With V trimmed by 4 bases and J by 5 bases, 6 bases remained unmatched. CDR3 in DNA: TGTGCCAGCAGTTCCCCTAGACTAGCGGGGGGGGAGACCCAGTACTTC. This gives the protein CASSSPRLAGGETQYF.

V gene TRBV18 combines with J gene TRBJ1-6; D uncertain. V gave up 3 bases and J gave up 9 bases, with 12 bases separating them. The CDR3 has 14 residues. Per germline, CDR1 KGHSH and CDR2 LQKENI. CDR3 region: CASSPGPVGSPLHF. DNA for the CDR3: TGTGCCAGCTCACCCGGACCAGTGGGTTCACCCCTCCACTTT.

This chain joins TRBV15 and TRBJ2-5; D may match TRBD1 or TRBD2 (6 bases each). Trimming stripped 2 bases from V and 5 bases from J, with 15 bases between. Per germline, CDR1 LNHNV and CDR2 YYDKDF (reference sequence). This CDR3 comprises 15 residues. CDR3 sequence (DNA): TGTGCCACCAGCAGATCCCCGGGGGCAGGGGAGACCCAGTACTTC. Amino acid sequence: CATSRSPGAGETQYF.

The gene calls are TRBV7-9 and TRBJ1-3; TRBD1 matches at 10 bases. This CDR3 contains 15 residues. The germline CDR1 and CDR2 sequences are SEHNR and FQNEAQ (reference sequence). Losses at the gene ends were 5 bases for V and 3 bases for J; bases not matched to a gene: 4. The CDR3 nucleotides are TGTGCCAGCAGCCGGGACAGGGGTTATGGAAACACCATATATTTT. Translated: CASSRDRGYGNTIYF.

This clone was counted only a few times. This sequence joins TRBV7-7 and TRBJ2-7, with D tentatively TRBD1 (6 bases). Trimming shortened V by 1 base and J by 3 bases, and 7 bases separated the two germline ends. The CDR3 has 13 residues. The germline CDR1 and CDR2 sequences are SSHAT and FNYEAQ (reference sequence). CDR3 bases: TGTGCCAGCAGCTTAGAACAGGGCTACGAGCAGTACTTC. It codes for CASSLEQGYEQYF.

The genes are TRBV5-6 and TRBJ1-6, with D unclear. Trimming took off 4 bases at V and 9 bases at J, with 17 bases between the two ends. CDR3 size: 15 residues. Germline CDR1 is SGHDT and CDR2 is YYEEEE. The CDR3 is CASSQTRIHLSPLHF. The CDR3 DNA sequence: TGTGCCAGCAGCCAAACCCGAATACACCTTTCACCCCTCCACTTT.

V is TRBV14 and J is TRBJ1-1; D is unresolved. Germline values: CDR1 SGHDN, CDR2 FVKESK. Between the trimmed V and J ends, which lost 3 bases and 7 bases, there was a span of 21 bases. The CDR3 runs 16 residues. The CDR3 DNA sequence: TGTGCCAGCAGCCACGTGAAGGGCGTTGGAAAAGGTGAAGCTTTCTTT. It yields the protein CASSHVKGVGKGEAFF.

The chain uses TRBV25-1 and TRBJ2-7; TRBD1 agrees at 7 bases. V lost 7 bases, J lost 2 bases, and 5 bases stayed unmatched. Germline CDR1 reads MGHDK; CDR2 reads SYGVNS. There are 13 residues in the CDR3. The CDR3 bases are TGTGCCAGCACCGTGACAGGGACCTACGAGCAGTACTTC. Translated: CASTVTGTYEQYF.

In its sample, this clone was seen once. The chain recombines TRBV9 with TRBJ2-1; D may be TRBD2 (7 bases). In germline, CDR1 is SGDLS, CDR2 YYNGEE. This CDR3 region has 13 residues. Trimming shortened V by 10 bases and J by 7 bases, and 18 bases separated the two germline ends. The CDR3 protein is CASGGLAWNEQFF. CDR3 in DNA: TGTGCCTCCGGGGGGCTAGCTTGGAATGAGCAGTTCTTC. Drawing the rest from reference TRBV9 and TRBJ2-1, the complete variable domain is DSGVTQTPKHLITATGQRVTLRCSPRSGDLSVYWYQQSLDQGLQFLIQYYNGEERAKGNILERFSAQQFPDLHSELNLSSLELGDSALYFCASGGLAWNEQFFGPGTRLTVL.

CDR3 in DNA: TGTGCCAGTAGTATTGCCGGACAGGGGGTGGCCTACGAGCAGTACTTC. Amino acid sequence: CASSIAGQGVAYEQYF. V usage is TRBV19 and J usage is TRBJ2-7, with 10 nucleotides matching TRBD1. The length of the CDR3 is 16 residues. V shed 3 bases, J shed 2 bases, and the junction held 7 bases outside the gene matches. Germline lookup yields CDR1 LNHDA and CDR2 SQIVND (reference sequence).

The rearrangement joins TRBV9 to TRBJ2-1; D is possibly TRBD2 (6 bases). This CDR3 contains 15 residues. Germline V gene data show CDR1 as SGDLS and CDR2 as YYNGEE. Trimming shortened V by 3 bases and J by 0 bases, and 10 bases separated the two germline ends. The CDR3 bases are TGTGCCAGCAGCGCCCGGGACTTCTCCTACAATGAGCAGTTCTTC. It is translated as CASSARDFSYNEQFF.

This chain links TRBV28 with TRBJ2-7; no firm D call. Trimming cost V 10 bases and J 0 bases, with 13 bases left between them. The CDR3 sequence is 13 residues long. Per germline, CDR1 MDHEN and CDR2 SYDVKM. The CDR3: CAILPGHSYEQYF. CDR3 in DNA: TGTGCCATCCTCCCGGGTCACTCCTACGAGCAGTACTTC.

This clone was detected only once. The rearrangement joins TRBV30 to TRBJ2-7; 8 bases are a match to TRBD2. Germline trimming cut 2 bases from V and 1 base from J; bases unmatched to any gene: 4. Germline V lookup: CDR1 GTSNPN, CDR2 SVGIG (reference sequence). CDR3 length: 14 residues. The CDR3 sequence is CAWSREGRSYEQYF. CDR3 nucleotides: TGTGCCTGGAGTCGGGAGGGGAGGTCCTACGAGCAGTACTTC.

This clone occurred a few times. The rearrangement joins TRBV4-3 to TRBJ2-5, with D hard to call. Germline CDR1 and CDR2: LGHNA and YSLEER. The CDR3 has 14 amino acids. Trimming pared 0 bases from V and 1 base from J, leaving 6 bases between. The CDR3 nucleotides are TGCGCCAGCAGCCAAGATATATCCCAAGAGACCCAGTACTTC. The encoded protein is CASSQDISQETQYF.

The CDR3 nucleotides are TGTGCCAGCAGCTTGGGGACCGTTCAGCGCGAGCAGTACTTC. Its translation: CASSLGTVQREQYF. The chain has TRBV7-9 and TRBJ2-7; D possibly uses TRBD1 or TRBD2 (5 bases each). V lost 3 bases to trimming and J lost 6 bases, with 15 bases between them. The CDR3 sequence is 14 residues long. Germline lookup yields CDR1 SEHNR and CDR2 FQNEAQ (reference sequence).

This chain connects TRBV6-5 to TRBJ2-7, with a tentative D call TRBD2 (7 bases). The CDR3 totals 14 residues. Germline lookup yields CDR1 MNHEY and CDR2 SVGAGI. V gave up 6 bases and J gave up 3 bases, with 15 bases separating them. CDR3 amino acids: CASSKGGQLYEQYF. In nucleotides, the CDR3 is TGTGCCAGCAGCAAGGGGGGGCAGCTCTACGAGCAGTACTTC.

The gene calls are TRBV15 and TRBJ1-5, with no clear D. The germline V gene encodes CDR1 LNHNV and CDR2 YYDKDF (reference sequence). V lost 8 bases and J 3 bases, leaving 20 bases between the germline ends. The CDR3 is 16 amino acids. CDR3 sequence: CATRNGQTSTNQPQHF. The CDR3 DNA sequence: TGTGCCACCCGCAATGGCCAGACTTCCACCAATCAGCCCCAGCATTTT. Full variable domain (remainder filled in from reference TRBV15 and TRBJ1-5): DAMVIQNPRYQVTQFGKPVTLSCSQTLNHNVMYWYQQKSSQAPKLLFHYYDKDFNNEADTPDNFQSRRPNTSFCFLDIRSPGLGDTAMYLCATRNGQTSTNQPQHFGDGTRLSIL.

The rearrangement joins TRBV27 to TRBJ1-3, with 7 bases matching TRBD1. Trimming took 5 bases from V and 4 from J; bases not matched to a gene: 8. Germline CDR1 reads MNHEY; CDR2 reads SMNVEV (reference sequence). CDR3 length equals 15 residues. CDR3 in DNA: TGTGCCAGCAGTCGGGACAGAAATTTAGGAAACACCATATATTTT. Protein product: CASSRDRNLGNTIYF.

In its sample, this clone was seen once. The chain links TRBV3-1 (or the pseudogene TRBV3-2) to TRBJ1-1; TRBD1 is a possible D gene (6 bases). CDR1 LGHDT and CDR2 YNNKEL come from the germline V gene (reference sequence). Trimming stripped 5 bases from V and 0 bases from J, with 13 bases between. This CDR3 comprises 15 residues. Here the CDR3 reads CASSLSTGMNTEAFF. CDR3 nucleotides: TGTGCCAGCAGCTTAAGCACAGGGATGAACACTGAAGCTTTCTTT.

This clone came up once. In nucleotides, the CDR3 is TGTGCCAGCAGTGCCGTCACCCATAATTCACCCCTCCACTTT. Translating it yields CASSAVTHNSPLHF. V is TRBV7-2 and J is TRBJ1-6; D is unclear. Germline V lookup: CDR1 SGHTA, CDR2 FQGNSA. The V and J ends lost 6 bases and 5 bases respectively, with 11 bases between them. The CDR3 is made up of 14 amino acids.